The 18 T cell receptor beta chains below were found in one sample sequenced in a study of T cells in Graves' hyperthyroidism and ophthalmopathy. RNA transcripts gave rise to amplified TCR beta CDR3 regions. The TCR CDR3 first-round RT-PCR relied on the HTBI primer set. TCRdb processed the multiplex PCR reads anew with MiXCR; each CDR3 protein has one entry. This table has roughly 250,000 distinct CDR3 sequences, about 14% appearing once. Specimen: blood. The receptors were gathered from a woman aged 40 to 50 with Graves' hyperthyroidism that later progressed to Graves' ophthalmopathy.

This clonotype was counted only a few times. This chain links TRBV7-9 with TRBJ2-7; 9 bases map to TRBD2. V shed 2 bases and J 4 bases; nucleotides not matched to a gene: 12. The CDR3 loop spans 17 amino acids. Germline V lookup: CDR1 SEHNR, CDR2 FQNEAQ (reference sequence). Here the CDR3 DNA reads TGTGCCAGCAGCTTACCCAAAGGACTAGCGAGATCTTACGAGCAGTACTTC. Translation gives CASSLPKGLARSYEQYF.

This clonotype has a count of ten or more. V usage is TRBV12-3 or TRBV12-4 and J usage is TRBJ2-3; D tentatively reads TRBD1 or TRBD2 (6 bases each). This CDR3 spans 16 amino acids. V was trimmed by 5 bases and J by 0 bases, leaving 15 bases between them. In DNA form, the CDR3 reads TGTGCCAGCAGTCCCTTAGCGGACAGAAGCACAGATACGCAGTATTTT. It codes for CASSPLADRSTDTQYF.

This clonotype was recorded a few times. This chain connects TRBV6-5 to TRBJ2-1, with D possibly matching TRBD2 (7 bases). Trimming cost V 4 bases and J 8 bases, with 18 bases left between them. There are 15 residues in the CDR3. In germline, CDR1 is MNHEY, CDR2 SVGAGI. Here the CDR3 reads CASSSPGGGSDEQFF. Written as DNA, the CDR3 is TGTGCCAGCAGTTCCCCGGGGGGCGGGTCAGATGAGCAGTTCTTC.

The rearrangement uses TRBV28 and TRBJ1-2; 7 bases are shared with TRBD1. This CDR3 spans 15 amino acids. After removal of 5 bases from V and 7 bases from J, the junction contained 13 bases not matched to a gene. CDR1 MDHEN and CDR2 SYDVKM come from the germline V gene. The DNA of the CDR3 is TGTGCCAGCAGTCCTCCAAATAGACAGGGTGTTGGCTACACCTTC. It codes for CASSPPNRQGVGYTF.

The table lists this clonotype with many counts. The gene calls are TRBV5-1 and TRBJ2-1, with TRBD1 identical over 9 bases. V shed 4 bases, J shed 5 bases, and the junction held 4 bases outside the gene matches. CDR1 and CDR2 (germline): SGHRS, YFSETQ. The CDR3 contains 14 residues. CDR3 DNA: TGCGCCAGCAGCCCCCGGGACAGGGACAATGAGCAGTTCTTC. Protein: CASSPRDRDNEQFF.

This clonotype was seen at least ten times. The V gene is TRBV3-1, the J gene TRBJ2-1; D is unclear. The CDR3 has 13 residues. Trimming shortened V by 4 bases and J by 6 bases, and 10 bases separated the two germline ends. Germline-derived CDR1 and CDR2 are LGHDT and YNNKEL (reference sequence). The CDR3 nucleotides are TGTGCCAGCAGCCCCCCGAGACCCAATGAGCAGTTCTTC. This gives the protein CASSPPRPNEQFF.

In its sample, this clonotype was seen many times. The chain couples TRBV3-1 to TRBJ1-2, with D possibly TRBD1 on 6 matching bases. V was clipped by 4 bases and J by 1 base, with 19 bases between them. Germline V CDR1 and CDR2: LGHDT, YNNKEL (reference sequence). This CDR3 region has 17 residues. The CDR3 protein is CASSRLLQGKHNYGYTF. The CDR3, as DNA: TGTGCCAGCAGCCGCCTCCTACAGGGCAAACATAACTATGGCTACACCTTC.

This clonotype was seen many times. The V call is TRBV27, the J call TRBJ2-5; tentative D call: TRBD1 (6 bases). Germline V CDR1 and CDR2: MNHEY, SMNVEV (reference sequence). This CDR3 comprises 15 residues. Trimming shortened V by 7 bases and J by 2 bases, and 17 bases separated the two germline ends. The CDR3, as DNA: TGTGCCAGCACGACCCAGGGGACAATTCAAGAGACCCAGTACTTC. Translation: CASTTQGTIQETQYF.

As to this clonotype: This may be a read error, as it is one base from a much larger clone. The rearrangement joins TRBV6-1 to TRBJ2-5, with TRBD2 matching 11 bases. The CDR3 has 15 amino acids. The J segment lost 7 bases and the V segment lost 5 bases, leaving 9 bases of the junction unmatched. The germline CDR1 and CDR2 sequences are MNHNS and SASEGT. CDR3 in amino acids: CASSPLAGAEATQYF. CDR3 DNA sequence: TGTGCCAGCAGTCCACTAGCGGGAGCGGAAGCGACCCAGTACTTC.

This clonotype was found many times. CDR3 in amino acids: CASRLAGRNEQFF. CDR3 sequence (DNA): TGTGCCAGCAGACTAGCGGGACGCAATGAGCAGTTCTTC. The V gene is TRBV28, the J gene TRBJ2-1; 10 nucleotides line up with TRBD2. Trimming at V came to 6 bases and at J to 6 bases, leaving 2 bases not matched to a gene. The CDR3 runs 13 residues. Per germline, CDR1 MDHEN and CDR2 SYDVKM.

This clonotype has a count of ten or more. This chain uses TRBV7-2 with TRBJ2-1; either TRBD1 or TRBD2 may fit D (6 bases each). Germline lookup yields CDR1 SGHTA and CDR2 FQGNSA. The CDR3 loop spans 13 amino acids. Deletions cut 0 bases from V and 9 bases from J, with 9 bases between. This chain's CDR3 is CASSLAKGGEQFF. The DNA of the CDR3 is TGTGCCAGCAGCTTAGCGAAGGGGGGTGAGCAGTTCTTC.

This clonotype has at least ten counts. The chain links TRBV24-1 to TRBJ2-1; the D is unclear. The V gene's germline CDR1 is KGHDR and CDR2 SFDVKD. There are 16 residues in the CDR3. Trimming took off 4 bases at V and 2 bases at J, with 14 bases between the two ends. This CDR3 is CATSDPSGLTYNEQFF. CDR3 coding DNA: TGTGCCACCAGTGACCCGAGTGGATTGACCTACAATGAGCAGTTCTTC.

The chain combines TRBV6-1 with TRBJ2-5; 7 nucleotides agree with TRBD2. Germline V gene lookup returns CDR1 MNHNS and CDR2 SASEGT. Trimming cost V 6 bases and J 12 bases; bases outside gene matches: 13. The CDR3 runs to 13 residues. In DNA, the CDR3 is TGTGCCAGCAGCCCGTGGGTCGATGGACTAGAGTACTTC. Encoded protein: CASSPWVDGLEYF.

This clonotype was counted between two and nine times. This sequence joins TRBV7-8 and TRBJ2-7; D is possibly TRBD2 (5 bases). CDR1 is SGHVS and CDR2 is FQNEAQ in the germline V gene. The CDR3 extends over 14 amino acids. The V and J ends lost 0 bases and 2 bases respectively, with 8 bases between them. CDR3 residues: CASSLAEAAYEQYF. CDR3 DNA sequence: TGTGCCAGCAGCTTAGCGGAGGCTGCCTACGAGCAGTACTTC.

V is TRBV3-1 and J is TRBJ2-4, with TRBD2 as a possible D gene (6 bases). There are 17 residues in the CDR3. CDR1 and CDR2 (germline): LGHDT, YNNKEL (reference sequence). Deletions cut 3 bases from V and 4 bases from J, with 19 bases between. The CDR3 DNA sequence: TGTGCCAGCAGCCACCTTTCTATAGCCGGGGGAAAAAACATTCAGTACTTC. It codes for CASSHLSIAGGKNIQYF. The whole variable domain, remainder taken from reference TRBV3-1 and TRBJ2-4, is DTAVSQTPKYLVTQMGNDKSIKCEQNLGHDTMYWYKQDSKKFLKIMFSYNNKELIINETVPNRFSPKSPDKAHLNLHINSLELGDSAVYFCASSHLSIAGGKNIQYFGAGTRLSVL.

This clonotype was seen only a few times. This chain's CDR3 is CATSDWGPPGRAFF. The CDR3 DNA reads as TGTGCCACCAGTGATTGGGGCCCACCAGGGAGGGCTTTCTTT. The rearrangement links TRBV24-1 to TRBJ1-1; a possible D gene is TRBD1 (5 bases). The V and J ends lost 2 bases and 11 bases respectively, with 17 bases between them. This CDR3 contains 14 residues. Per the germline V gene, CDR1 is KGHDR and CDR2 is SFDVKD.

This clonotype was detected ten times or more. The chain combines TRBV12-3 or TRBV12-4 with TRBJ1-6, with no clear D. The V end was cut by 2 bases, the J end by 13 bases, with 9 bases between. The CDR3 covers 12 residues. Written as DNA, the CDR3 is TGTGCCAGCAGTTTACCGGGCGGGCCCCTCCACTTT. Translated: CASSLPGGPLHF.

This clonotype was observed at least ten times. This chain links TRBV7-9 with TRBJ2-3, with D perhaps matching TRBD1 or TRBD2 (5 bases each). The CDR3 is made up of 17 amino acids. Germline-derived CDR1 and CDR2 are SEHNR and FQNEAQ (reference sequence). Trimming took off 5 bases at V and 2 bases at J, with 20 bases between the two ends. The CDR3 nucleotides read TGTGCCAGCAGCCGCCCCGGGACCCCCGATACCACAGATACGCAGTATTTT. This gives the protein CASSRPGTPDTTDTQYF.